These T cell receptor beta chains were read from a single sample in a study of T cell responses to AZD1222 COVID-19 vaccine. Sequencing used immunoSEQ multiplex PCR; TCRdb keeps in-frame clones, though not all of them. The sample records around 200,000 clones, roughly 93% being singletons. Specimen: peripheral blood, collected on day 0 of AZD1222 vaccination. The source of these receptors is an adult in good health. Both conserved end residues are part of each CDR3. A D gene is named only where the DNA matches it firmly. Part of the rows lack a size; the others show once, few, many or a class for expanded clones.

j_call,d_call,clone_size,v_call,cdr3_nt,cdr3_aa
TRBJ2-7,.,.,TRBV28,TGTGCCAGCAAACAGAGTTCCTACGAGCAGTACTTC,CASKQSSYEQYF
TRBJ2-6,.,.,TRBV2,TGTGCCAGCAGTGAGTCGCAGACTGGGGCCAACGTCCTGACTTTC,CASSESQTGANVLTF
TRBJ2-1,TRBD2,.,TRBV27,TGTGCCAGCAGTTTTATAGCGGGGACCTACAATGAGCAGTTCTTC,CASSFIAGTYNEQFF
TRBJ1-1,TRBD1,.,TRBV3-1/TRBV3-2,TGTGCCAGCAGCCAAGTGGGACAGGGTCCGGGCACTGAAGCTTTCTTT,CASSQVGQGPGTEAFF
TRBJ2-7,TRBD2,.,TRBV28,TGTGCCAGCAGTGGAACTAGCGGGAGGGACTACGAGCAGTACTTC,CASSGTSGRDYEQYF
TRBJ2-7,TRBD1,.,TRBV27,TGTGCCAGCAGTTTTGGAAAAGGGGGCAATGAGCAGTACTTC,CASSFGKGGNEQYF
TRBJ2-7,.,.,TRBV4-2,TGTGCCAGCAGCCAAACTCGCTCCGAGCAGTACTTC,CASSQTRSEQYF
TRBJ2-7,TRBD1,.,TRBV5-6,TGTGCCAGCAGCAGTACAGGGGTCGAGCAGTACTTC,CASSSTGVEQYF
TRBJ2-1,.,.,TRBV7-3,TGTGCCAGCGCGGCGAGCTCCTACAATGAGCAGTTCTTC,CASAASSYNEQFF
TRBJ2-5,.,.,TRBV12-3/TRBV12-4,TGTGCCAGCAGTTTTAGGGGGCAAGAGACCCAGTACTTC,CASSFRGQETQYF
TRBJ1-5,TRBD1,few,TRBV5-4,TGTGCCAGCAGCGCCGACAGGGATCAGCCCCAGCATTTT,CASSADRDQPQHF
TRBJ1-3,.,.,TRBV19,TGTGCCAGTAGTATAGGAGGCCGACGCTCTGGAAACACCATATATTTT,CASSIGGRRSGNTIYF
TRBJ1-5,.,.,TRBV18,TGTGCCAGCTCACCAGACAAGATAAGCCCGATTTTACGGCCCCAGCATTTT,CASSPDKISPILRPQHF
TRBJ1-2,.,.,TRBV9,TGTGCCAGCAGCGCCACAGAGTATGGCTACACCTTC,CASSATEYGYTF
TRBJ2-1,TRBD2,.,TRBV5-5,TGTGCCAGCAGTCCTCTAGCGGGTGCCTACAATGAGCAGTTCTTC,CASSPLAGAYNEQFF
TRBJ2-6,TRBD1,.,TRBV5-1,TGCGCCAGCAGCTCACGGGACAGGGTGACCGGGGCCAACGTCCTGACTTTC,CASSSRDRVTGANVLTF
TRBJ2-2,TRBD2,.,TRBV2,TGTGCCAGCAGGAAGACTAGCGGTGACACCGGGGAGCTGTTTTTT,CASRKTSGDTGELFF
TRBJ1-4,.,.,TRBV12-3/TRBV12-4,TGTGCCAGCAGTTTAATGCAGGAAAAACTGTTTTTT,CASSLMQEKLFF
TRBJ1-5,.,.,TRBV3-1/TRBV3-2,TGTGCCAGCAGCCAAGGCCACCCAAATCAGCCCCAGCATTTT,CASSQGHPNQPQHF
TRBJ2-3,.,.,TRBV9,TGTGCCAGCAGCGTTAATTCGAAGGGAACAGATACGCAGTATTTT,CASSVNSKGTDTQYF
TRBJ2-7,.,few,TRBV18,TGTGCCAGCTCATCCCGGGCCACGAGCTCCTACGAGCAGTACTTC,CASSSRATSSYEQYF
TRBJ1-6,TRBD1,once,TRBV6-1,TGTGCCAGCAGTGCTACAGGGGCCACAACTCTTTCACCCCTCCACTTT,CASSATGATTLSPLHF